The 15 T cell receptor beta chains given below trace back to one sample, sequenced in a study of shared clonotypes between healthy human individuals. Sequencing was performed with immunoSEQ multiplex PCR; in TCRdb, only in-frame clones are kept and a portion is missing. The sample holds about 1.9 million clones; roughly 93% are singletons and the top ten take over 1.5%. CD45RO-negative, CCR7-positively selected cells formed the naive CD8 fraction, excluding terminally differentiated effector memory CD45RA+ cells. Sequencing input: naive CD8+ T cells from PBMCs. The receptors were sampled from a man aged 18 to 30 in good health. Some clones in this sample may be carry-over from other donors' samples.

The gene calls are TRBV9 and TRBJ2-1; 9 bases line up with TRBD1. This CDR3 has 15 amino acids. V gave up 4 bases and J gave up 5 bases; unmatched junction bases: 7. Germline loops: CDR1 SGDLS, CDR2 YYNGEE. CDR3 loop: CASSSSGTGNNEQFF. CDR3 in DNA: TGTGCCAGCAGCTCGAGTGGGACAGGGAACAATGAGCAGTTCTTC.

This clone has a handful of counts. The rearrangement links TRBV28 to TRBJ2-1; the D gene is possibly TRBD2 (6 bases). V was trimmed by 3 bases and J by 5 bases, leaving 14 bases between them. This CDR3 contains 15 residues. Per the germline V gene, CDR1 is MDHEN and CDR2 is SYDVKM. The CDR3 loop is CASSLVGGRNNEQFF. DNA of the CDR3: TGTGCCAGCAGTTTGGTAGGAGGGAGGAACAATGAGCAGTTCTTC.

The rearrangement joins TRBV5-6 to TRBJ1-4; D unresolved. Deletions cut 3 bases from V and 3 bases from J, with 12 bases between. This CDR3 is built from 15 residues. Germline V gene lookup returns CDR1 SGHDT and CDR2 YYEEEE. The CDR3 DNA is TGTGCCAGCAGCTCGACGGACGGCCCTAATGAAAAACTGTTTTTT. Its translation: CASSSTDGPNEKLFF.

The chain joins TRBV7-6 to TRBJ1-1; D gene ambiguous. V was clipped by 5 bases and J by 3 bases, with 22 bases between them. Per the germline V gene, CDR1 is SGHVS and CDR2 is FNYEAQ. This CDR3 has 17 amino acids. This chain's CDR3 is CASSPGGLGKGDTEAFF. DNA for the CDR3: TGTGCCAGCAGCCCCGGCGGCCTTGGAAAGGGCGACACTGAAGCTTTCTTT. Looking up the rest from reference TRBV7-6 and TRBJ1-1 gives the full variable domain: GAGVSQSPRYKVTKRGQDVALRCDPISGHVSLYWYRQALGQGPEFLTYFNYEAQQDKSGLPNDRFSAERPEGSISTLTIQRTEQRDSAMYRCASSPGGLGKGDTEAFFGQGTRLTVV.

Points on this clone: The sample holds other DNA sequences that translate to the same CDR3. The chain carries TRBV7-9 and TRBJ2-7, with no clear D. CDR1 SEHNR and CDR2 FQNEAQ come from the germline V gene (reference sequence). Trimming cost V 1 base and J 2 bases, with 9 bases left between them. The CDR3 consists of 14 residues. As DNA, the CDR3 is TGTGCCAGCAGCTTAGGGGGTTTAGCCTACGAGCAGTACTTC. Amino acids: CASSLGGLAYEQYF.

With regard to this clone: Other DNA sequences from this sample encode an identical CDR3 as well. The gene calls are TRBV19 and TRBJ1-3; D is ambiguous. V lost 2 bases to trimming and J lost 2 bases, with 4 bases between them. Germline V gene sequence: CDR1 LNHDA, CDR2 SQIVND (reference sequence). The CDR3 covers 13 residues. The CDR3 region is CASSIRTGNTIYF. The DNA for the CDR3 is TGTGCCAGTAGTATACGGACTGGAAACACCATATATTTT.

This chain links TRBV9 with TRBJ1-5; D may be TRBD1 (5 bases). V shed 2 bases and J shed 3 bases, with 12 bases lying between them. Germline V lookup: CDR1 SGDLS, CDR2 YYNGEE. This CDR3 has 15 amino acids. As DNA, the CDR3 is TGTGCCAGCAGCGTGCAGGGCCTTTCCAATCAGCCCCAGCATTTT. Its protein product is CASSVQGLSNQPQHF.

J is TRBJ1-1 and V is TRBV28; TRBD1 matches 7 bases. Per the germline V gene, CDR1 is MDHEN and CDR2 is SYDVKM. V was clipped by 5 bases and J by 1 base; unmatched bases: 22. The CDR3 totals 20 residues. CDR3 coding DNA: TGTGCCAGCAGTACCTTAGCCCACCGTAGAGGGGGCCCACCGAACACTGAAGCTTTCTTT. Translating it yields CASSTLAHRRGGPPNTEAFF.

Points on this clone: This CDR3 is also generated by other DNA sequences in the sample. V and J are TRBV5-1 and TRBJ2-5, with no clear D. The CDR3 is 11 amino acids. CDR1 is SGHRS and CDR2 is YFSETQ in the germline V gene. Trimming stripped 3 bases from V and 4 bases from J, with 4 bases between. CDR3 nucleotides: TGCGCCAGCAGCTGGGGAGAGACCCAGTACTTC. Encoded protein: CASSWGETQYF.

The genes are TRBV6-1 and TRBJ2-7; D perhaps matches TRBD2 (6 bases). The V gene's germline CDR1 is MNHNS and CDR2 SASEGT. V lost 3 bases and J lost 3, with 15 bases in between. This CDR3 is 15 amino acids long. CDR3 amino acids: CASSELAGQSYEQYF. Here the CDR3 DNA reads TGTGCCAGCAGTGAGTTGGCGGGGCAAAGCTACGAGCAGTACTTC.

The chain combines TRBV7-9 with TRBJ2-5, with a weak D call TRBD2 (5 bases). Germline lookup yields CDR1 SEHNR and CDR2 FQNEAQ (reference sequence). This CDR3 spans 14 amino acids. The ends were cut back, 1 base at V and 10 bases at J, with 16 bases in the middle. The CDR3 is CASSLEAGRTSQYF. The DNA for the CDR3 is TGTGCCAGCAGCTTAGAGGCAGGACGAACTAGCCAGTACTTC.

This sequence joins TRBV4-1 and TRBJ2-7; 7 bases are a match to TRBD1. Germline V gene lookup returns CDR1 MGHRA and CDR2 YSYEKL. The junction had 12 bases not matched to a gene; V was cut back by 1 base and J by 6 bases. The CDR3 loop spans 16 amino acids. CDR3 in amino acids: CASSQALTQGQLEQYF. Here the CDR3 DNA reads TGCGCCAGCAGCCAAGCGTTAACACAGGGGCAACTCGAGCAGTACTTC.

This clone was seen a handful of times. The J gene is TRBJ2-2, the V gene TRBV7-3; D remains ambiguous. The CDR3 extends over 14 amino acids. CDR1 is SGHTA and CDR2 is FQGTGA in the germline V gene. The V end was cut by 5 bases, the J end by 4 bases, with 11 bases between. CDR3 in amino acids: CASSVGGPTGELFF. The CDR3 DNA follows: TGTGCCAGCAGCGTCGGCGGACCCACCGGGGAGCTGTTTTTT.

V and J are TRBV21-1 and TRBJ2-2; TRBD1 is the table's D call, not checked against the DNA. TRBV21-1 is a known pseudogene. The CDR3 runs to 15 residues. The chain's CDR3 is CASTKGTGNTGELFF. The CDR3 nucleotides read TGTGCCAGCACTAAGGGGACAGGTAACACCGGGGAGCTGTTTTTT.

V is TRBV25-1 and J is TRBJ1-1; possibly TRBD1 for D (6 bases). Germline V gene data show CDR1 as MGHDK and CDR2 as SYGVNS. This CDR3 is built from 13 residues. Trimming stripped 6 bases from V and 4 bases from J, with 12 bases between. This CDR3 reads CASRVGQSTEAFF. The CDR3 DNA follows: TGTGCCAGCAGGGTCGGACAGTCCACTGAAGCTTTCTTT. Together with reference TRBV25-1 and TRBJ1-1, the CDR3 gives the full variable domain: EADIYQTPRYLVIGTGKKITLECSQTMGHDKMYWYQQDPGMELHLIHYSYGVNSTEKGDLSSESTVSRIRTEHFPLTLESARPSHTSQYLCASRVGQSTEAFFGQGTRLTVV.